Below, 22 T cell receptor beta chains from the same sample are listed, as sequenced in a study of blood T cell repertoires in COVID-19. Sequencing used immunoSEQ multiplex PCR; TCRdb keeps in-frame clones, though not all of them. Of over 130,000 clones in the sample, around 82% are singletons; the top ten hold under 4.5%. Sequencing was carried out using peripheral blood. Every receptor here comes from an older woman with acute or convalescent COVID-19.

This chain connects TRBV19 to TRBJ2-3; TRBD2 matches 13 bases. This CDR3 has 16 residues. The V and J ends lost 7 bases and 5 bases, in that order; junction bases with no gene match: 9. Germline CDR1 reads LNHDA; CDR2 reads SQIVND (reference sequence). In DNA, the CDR3 is TGTGCCAGTATCCCCACTAGCGGGAGGGATAGAGATACGCAGTATTTT. Amino acids: CASIPTSGRDRDTQYF.

The chain joins TRBV5-1 to TRBJ2-3, with 14 bases fitting TRBD2. V lost 3 bases and J lost 6; bases outside the gene matches: 6. The germline gives CDR1 SGHRS, CDR2 YFSETQ. The CDR3 totals 16 residues. In DNA, the CDR3 is TGCGCCAGCAGCTCAGGGACTAGCGGGAGATTGGATACGCAGTATTTT. Its protein is CASSSGTSGRLDTQYF.

The rearrangement joins TRBV2 to TRBJ1-2, with a tentative D call TRBD1 (6 bases). The CDR3 runs 14 residues. The germline CDR1 and CDR2 sequences are SNHLY and FYNNEI. V shed 3 bases and J shed 6 bases, with 14 bases lying between them. CDR3 sequence (DNA): TGTGCCAGCAGTGAGGGGTGGGGGCAAGATGGCTACACCTTC. Translated, it gives CASSEGWGQDGYTF.

This CDR3 is CASSPPGGYEQYF. CDR3 bases: TGTGCCAGCAGCCCCCCCGGGGGGTACGAGCAGTACTTC. This chain connects TRBV3-1 (or the pseudogene TRBV3-2) to TRBJ2-7, with 7 positions matching TRBD2. This CDR3 is 13 amino acids long. Germline CDR1 and CDR2: LGHDT and YNNKEL (reference sequence). V was clipped by 4 bases and J by 4 bases; unmatched bases: 4.

For the CDR3, the DNA is TGTGCCAGCAGTTTTGATACGTTGAGTGAAGCTTTCTTT. This codes for CASSFDTLSEAFF. The chain carries TRBV12-3 or TRBV12-4 and TRBJ1-1, with no clear D. Trimming cost V 3 bases and J 7 bases, with 12 bases left between them. The CDR3 totals 13 residues.

The chain couples TRBV2 to TRBJ1-5; 7 bases map to TRBD1. The V gene end was trimmed by 6 bases and the J gene end by 3 bases; junction bases not matched to a gene: 5. From germline, CDR1 is SNHLY and CDR2 FYNNEI. The CDR3 sequence is 14 residues long. CDR3 sequence: CASRGTVDNQPQHF. In DNA form, the CDR3 reads TGTGCCAGCAGAGGGACAGTAGACAATCAGCCCCAGCATTTT.

V and J are TRBV4-1 and TRBJ2-7; TRBD2 is a possible D gene (6 bases). Looked up from germline, CDR1 is MGHRA and CDR2 is YSYEKL. The CDR3 runs to 17 residues. The V end lost 5 bases, the J end lost 6 bases, and 26 bases lay between the germline ends. CDR3 loop: CASSLTQAGSSQFEQYF. The CDR3 DNA follows: TGCGCCAGCAGCTTAACTCAAGCGGGTTCAAGTCAGTTCGAGCAGTACTTC.

This chain connects TRBV11-2 to TRBJ1-4; D is unclear. With 1 base removed from V and 3 bases from J, the gap between germline ends came to 9 bases. Looked up from germline, CDR1 is SGHAT and CDR2 is FQNNGV. The CDR3 is made up of 15 amino acids. The CDR3 DNA reads as TGTGCCAGCAGCTTAGCGGTAACCCCTAATGAAAAACTGTTTTTT. Protein product: CASSLAVTPNEKLFF.

This clone appeared once. This chain joins TRBV12-3 or TRBV12-4 and TRBJ1-2; TRBD1 matches at 8 bases. Trimming removed 5 bases from V and 9 bases from J; junction bases left unmatched: 5. CDR3 length: 12 amino acids. The CDR3 DNA reads as TGTGCCAGCAGTACAAGACAGGGGAGCTACACCTTC. Translated, it gives CASSTRQGSYTF.

J is TRBJ1-2 and V is TRBV28; 7 positions match TRBD1. V lost 7 bases to trimming and J lost 3 bases; unmatched junction nucleotides: 17. The germline gives CDR1 MDHEN, CDR2 SYDVKM. The CDR3 runs to 17 residues. CDR3 in DNA: TGTGCCAGCAATTTTATAGGGGGCTCGGTCCTGCACTATGGCTACACCTTC. Translating gives CASNFIGGSVLHYGYTF.

The chain joins TRBV12-3 or TRBV12-4 to TRBJ2-1; a possible D gene is TRBD2 (5 bases). This CDR3 contains 13 residues. DNA of the CDR3: TGTGCAGAAGGAGGTGCCTCCTACAATGAGCAGTTCTTC. Translation: CAEGGASYNEQFF.

This chain links TRBV3-1 (or the pseudogene TRBV3-2) with TRBJ1-4; no definite D call. This CDR3 is built from 12 residues. The V gene's germline CDR1 is LGHDT and CDR2 YNNKEL (reference sequence). Trimming took off 4 bases at V and 8 bases at J, with 8 bases between the two ends. The CDR3 DNA follows: TGTGCCAGCAGCCGGGCAGGCGAAAAACTGTTTTTT. It encodes CASSRAGEKLFF.

This clone was counted a single time. The chain couples TRBV6-2 or TRBV6-3 to TRBJ1-1; no clear D gene. Germline CDR1 MNHEY, CDR2 SVGEGT. V gave up 2 bases and J gave up 1 base, with 11 bases separating them. The CDR3 has 15 residues. CDR3 sequence reads: CASSYSGMRNTEAFF. The CDR3, as DNA: TGTGCCAGCAGTTACAGCGGGATGCGGAACACTGAAGCTTTCTTT.

This clone was picked up one time. V is TRBV7-6 and J is TRBJ2-1; 10 bases are shared with TRBD2. This CDR3 has 17 residues. Germline assignment: CDR1 SGHVS and CDR2 FNYEAQ. With 0 bases clipped from V and 3 bases from J, the junction kept 5 bases outside the gene matches. The CDR3 nucleotides are TGTGCCAGCAGCTTAGCGGTGGCTAGCGGGAGCTACAATGAGCAGTTCTTC. As protein: CASSLAVASGSYNEQFF.

The V call is TRBV9, the J call TRBJ2-2, with D tentatively TRBD1 (5 bases). Trimming removed 4 bases at V and 4 bases at J, with 17 bases between. CDR3 size: 16 residues. The germline V gene encodes CDR1 SGDLS and CDR2 YYNGEE. CDR3 sequence reads: CASSTSQATVTGELFF. CDR3 DNA sequence: TGTGCCAGCAGCACATCACAGGCCACGGTCACCGGGGAGCTGTTTTTT.

The chain has TRBV5-1 and TRBJ1-6; the D is unclear. Looked up from germline, CDR1 is SGHRS and CDR2 is YFSETQ. Trimming removed 0 bases at V and 11 bases at J, with 12 bases between. The CDR3 covers 14 residues. Written as DNA, the CDR3 is TGCGCCAGCAGCTTGGGGGAGCAGTCGGCACCCCTCCACTTT. This encodes CASSLGEQSAPLHF.

V gene TRBV7-9 combines with J gene TRBJ2-5, with 7 positions matching TRBD1. Losses at the gene ends were 1 base for V and 10 bases for J; bases not matched to a gene: 6. The CDR3 is 13 amino acids. Germline values: CDR1 SEHNR, CDR2 FQNEAQ (reference sequence). CDR3 protein: CASSLGETGYQYF. DNA for the CDR3: TGTGCCAGCAGCTTAGGGGAGACAGGGTACCAGTACTTC.

This chain uses TRBV11-1 with TRBJ2-1, with 7 bases lining up with TRBD1. J was trimmed by 0 bases and V by 6 bases; bases with no gene match: 8. The germline V gene encodes CDR1 SGHAT and CDR2 FQDESV (reference sequence). The CDR3 extends over 16 amino acids. CDR3 nucleotide sequence: TGTGCCAGCAGTCCCCAACAGGGGAGCTCCTACAATGAGCAGTTCTTC. Translated, it gives CASSPQQGSSYNEQFF.

The gene calls are TRBV12-3 or TRBV12-4 and TRBJ1-1; D call uncertain. The CDR3 length is 13 residues. Trimming cost V 5 bases and J 6 bases, with 13 bases left between them. The CDR3 region has the DNA TGTGCCAGCAGTCTGAGTTTGATTGCTGAAGCTTTCTTT. The encoded protein is CASSLSLIAEAFF.

This sequence joins TRBV6-5 and TRBJ1-3; weak D call: TRBD1 (6 bases). The CDR3 consists of 15 residues. Deletions cut 5 bases from V and 4 bases from J, with 15 bases between. The germline V gene encodes CDR1 MNHEY and CDR2 SVGAGI. The CDR3 sequence: CASSTDSGFGNTIYF. For the CDR3, the DNA is TGTGCCAGCAGTACGGACAGCGGTTTCGGAAACACCATATATTTT.

This chain uses TRBV24-1 with TRBJ1-2; TRBD1 might be the D (5 bases). The V and J ends lost 4 bases and 8 bases respectively, with 13 bases between them. This CDR3 spans 13 amino acids. Germline lookup yields CDR1 KGHDR and CDR2 SFDVKD. CDR3 sequence reads: CATSEDTTGGYTF. In DNA, the CDR3 is TGTGCCACCAGTGAGGACACGACCGGCGGCTACACCTTC.

Of note for this clone: This specimen includes other DNA sequences encoding the same CDR3. The genes are TRBV25-1 and TRBJ1-6; 8 bases align to TRBD1. V lost 6 bases and J lost 5; bases outside the gene matches: 3. Germline V gene sequence: CDR1 MGHDK, CDR2 SYGVNS. The CDR3 contains 14 residues. Written as DNA, the CDR3 is TGTGCCAGCAGCGGACAGGGAAATAATTCACCCCTCCACTTT. Translating gives CASSGQGNNSPLHF.